This TCR beta chain came from a study of beta chain features in type 1 diabetes. Study information: There was similarity between patients and healthy donors in age, gender and cell yields. Sorted cells examined across all samples numbered roughly 99,000,000. Study-wide results and caveats: Shorter TCRB CDR3s, moderately but significantly so, were found in Type 1 diabetes patients in all four CD4+ subsets. The study found fewer insertions and more deletions at VDJ junctions in type 1 diabetes patients.

Regarding this clone: Antigen specificity is unknown.

Sorting of CD4+ naive, central memory, regulatory and stem cell-like memory cells was performed via CD45RO/CCR7/CD25/CD127/CD95/CD27. The authors reverse transcribed all of the isolated RNA, so sequencing captured expressed TCRB transcripts. Sequenced by immunoSEQ multiplex PCR; TCRdb stores in-frame clones only, minus some. The sample shows approximately 44,000 clones, over 60% of them seen only once. Germline V CDR1 and CDR2: PRHDT, FYEKMQ (reference sequence). After removal of 6 bases from V and 0 bases from J, the junction contained 5 bases not matched to a gene. The CDR3 extends over 16 amino acids.

This chain links TRBV13 with TRBJ1-6; 7 bases match TRBD1. The origin of this receptor is a woman between 18 and 30 years old with type 1 diabetes. Material: Tregs from blood. This CDR3 reads CASRHRGSSYNSPLHF. In DNA, the CDR3 is TGTGCCAGCAGACACAGGGGTAGCTCCTATAATTCACCCCTCCACTTT. Looking up the rest from reference TRBV13 and TRBJ1-6 gives the full variable domain: AAGVIQSPRHLIKEKRETATLKCYPIPRHDTVYWYQQGPGQDPQFLISFYEKMQSDKGSIPDRFSAQQFSDYHSELNMSSLELGDSALYFCASRHRGSSYNSPLHFGNGTRLTVT.